The entry below gives a single T cell receptor beta chain sequence along with its context. Antigen unknown. The V gene lost 1 base and the J gene lost 2 bases, with 9 bases spanning the gap. Germline CDR1 is SEHNR and CDR2 is FQNEAQ (reference sequence). CDR3 size: 15 residues. The PCR used 60 Vbeta and 13 Jbeta primers. Profiled with immunoSEQ multiplex PCR; TCRdb holds only in-frame clones, not every one. The profile shows 200,000 to 300,000 clones, approximately 85% of them singletons. This sample stems from a study of cytomegalovirus exposure and HLA in healthy donors. Study results and limitations: An Asian-associated ancestry cluster reportedly showed fewer N-insertions than the roughly 670-donor mean in a later analysis.

The sequence came from a woman aged 40 to 55 in good health and CMV-seropositive. The sequenced sample was PBMCs. This chain joins TRBV7-9 and TRBJ1-3; D unresolved. The CDR3 bases are TGTGCCAGCAGCTTAGACGGGTTTCCTGGAAACACCATATATTTT. This sequence encodes CASSLDGFPGNTIYF.